Below are 26 T cell receptor beta chains sequenced from a single sample in a study of vaccination and CD4 T cells after COVID-19. Sequenced with the Oncomine TCR Beta short-read assay was DNA taken from cultured CD4+ T cells. TCRdb called the PCR reads again in MiXCR, with one record for every CDR3 protein. The table lists fewer than 11,000 distinct CDR3 sequences, approximately 26% of them singletons. Treatment of the sample: approximately 11-day PBMC culture with coronavirus spike peptide pools or control peptides (ViraFEST assay). Their cognate antigens are unknown. Sequencing used CD4+ T cells from blood, cultured in vitro, obtained before SARS-CoV-2 vaccination. The receptor set was obtained from a human donor who received a COVID-19 vaccine.

This clonotype was counted between two and nine times. The V gene is TRBV6-5, the J gene TRBJ2-1; D call uncertain. The CDR3 has 12 residues. The V gene's germline CDR1 is MNHEY and CDR2 SVGAGI. V shed 4 bases and J shed 9 bases, with 10 bases lying between them. CDR3 sequence: CASSFRTGEQFF. DNA for the CDR3: TGTGCCAGCAGTTTCCGCACGGGTGAGCAGTTCTTC.

Judged by abundance, this clonotype is medium-sized. The chain links TRBV6-1 to TRBJ1-2; unclear D gene. Germline assignment: CDR1 MNHNS and CDR2 SASEGT. The length of the CDR3 is 13 residues. Trimming shortened V by 1 base and J by 3 bases, and 6 bases separated the two germline ends. CDR3 region: CASSEDGYYGYTF. The CDR3 DNA reads as TGTGCCAGCAGTGAAGACGGTTACTATGGCTACACCTTC.

This chain joins TRBV5-4 and TRBJ1-4; no clear D gene. In germline, CDR1 is SGHNT, CDR2 YYREEE (reference sequence). This CDR3 is 15 amino acids long. Trimming stripped 5 bases from V and 7 bases from J, with 18 bases between. The CDR3 is CASSRALGIGEKLFF. In DNA form, the CDR3 reads TGTGCCAGCAGTCGCGCTCTCGGTATTGGTGAAAAACTGTTTTTT.

The chain uses TRBV27 and TRBJ2-3; 15 nucleotides align to TRBD2. The junction had 7 bases not matched to a gene; V was cut back by 6 bases and J by 3 bases. There are 17 residues in the CDR3. From germline, CDR1 is MNHEY and CDR2 SMNVEV (reference sequence). CDR3 loop: CASRRTSGGAWTDTQYF. CDR3 nucleotide sequence: TGTGCCAGCAGAAGGACTAGCGGGGGGGCTTGGACAGATACGCAGTATTTT.

As DNA, the CDR3 is TGTGCCAGCACCGGTCAGGACCTCTCCTACGAGCAGTACTTC. It yields the protein CASTGQDLSYEQYF. The chain has TRBV27 and TRBJ2-7; no firm D call. CDR1 MNHEY and CDR2 SMNVEV come from the germline V gene (reference sequence). V lost 7 bases, J lost 0 bases, and 13 bases lay in between. This CDR3 is built from 14 residues.

The V call is TRBV6-4, the J call TRBJ1-5, with D unresolved. The ends were cut back, 5 bases at V and 0 bases at J, with 5 bases in the middle. CDR1 and CDR2 from the germline V gene are MRHNA and SNTAGT. The length of the CDR3 is 13 residues. CDR3 in amino acids: CASSQNSNQPQHF. For the CDR3, the DNA is TGTGCCAGCAGTCAGAATAGCAATCAGCCCCAGCATTTT.

J is TRBJ2-7 and V is TRBV30, with a weak D call TRBD1 (5 bases). V shed 1 base and J shed 6 bases, with 7 bases lying between them. The CDR3 has 11 residues. CDR1 is GTSNPN, CDR2 SVGIG, per germline (reference sequence). The CDR3 DNA reads TGTGCCTGGAGTGGAAGGGGCGAGCAGTACTTC. Protein: CAWSGRGEQYF.

In its sample, this clonotype was seen a few times. The chain links TRBV19 to TRBJ2-1; the match to TRBD1 covers 12 bases. After removal of 6 bases from V and 9 bases from J, the junction contained 6 bases not matched to a gene. CDR3 length: 14 residues. Germline V CDR1 and CDR2: LNHDA, SQIVND (reference sequence). The CDR3 region has the DNA TGTGCCAGTAGGGGGACAGGGGGCATTTCTGAGCAGTTCTTC. It translates to CASRGTGGISEQFF.

This rearrangement joins TRBV27 to TRBJ2-3, with D perhaps TRBD1 (6 bases). Trimming stripped 2 bases from V and 0 bases from J, with 9 bases between. The V gene's germline CDR1 is MNHEY and CDR2 SMNVEV (reference sequence). The CDR3 extends over 15 amino acids. In DNA form, the CDR3 reads TGTGCCAGCAGTTTAGGACAGATTAGCACAGATACGCAGTATTTT. Its translation is CASSLGQISTDTQYF.

The rearrangement links TRBV5-6 to TRBJ2-5; TRBD2 might be the D (6 bases). CDR1 SGHDT and CDR2 YYEEEE come from the germline V gene. Trimming took 4 bases from V and 0 from J, leaving 10 bases between them. The CDR3 totals 14 residues. The CDR3 loop reads CASSGRTNQETQYF. CDR3 in DNA: TGTGCCAGCAGCGGGAGGACTAACCAAGAGACCCAGTACTTC.

Only a few counts were recorded for this clonotype. This CDR3 is CASSLDPIPRGSYEQYF. The CDR3 nucleotides are TGTGCCAGCAGCTTAGATCCGATTCCACGGGGCTCCTACGAGCAGTACTTC. The genes are TRBV11-3 and TRBJ2-7; possibly TRBD2 for D (5 bases). Germline V gene sequence: CDR1 SGHNT, CDR2 YENEEA. CDR3 size: 17 residues. Trimming cost V 0 bases and J 0 bases, with 15 bases left between them. Combining the CDR3 with reference TRBV11-3 and TRBJ2-7 gives the whole variable domain EAGVVQSPRYKIIEKKQPVAFWCNPISGHNTLYWYLQNLGQGPELLIRYENEEAVDDSQLPKDRFSAERLKGVDSTLKIQPAELGDSAVYLCASSLDPIPRGSYEQYFGPGTRLTVT.

Only a few counts were recorded for this clonotype. This CDR3 is CATSDPDQRDGYTF. CDR3 sequence (DNA): TGTGCCACCAGTGATCCGGACCAAAGGGATGGCTACACCTTC. The chain couples TRBV24-1 to TRBJ1-2; no definite D call. Germline CDR1 is KGHDR and CDR2 is SFDVKD. V dropped 3 bases and J dropped 6 bases, with 13 bases sitting between them. The CDR3 is 14 residues long.

The rearrangement links TRBV10-3 to TRBJ2-7; no clear D. V was pared by 2 bases and J by 5 bases, with 13 bases between. CDR1 and CDR2 (germline): ENHRY, SYGVKD. There are 14 residues in the CDR3. The CDR3 here is CAISELGFSNEQYF. Written as DNA, the CDR3 is TGTGCCATCAGTGAGCTGGGGTTTTCCAACGAGCAGTACTTC.

The gene calls are TRBV20-1 and TRBJ2-3; 8 bases align to TRBD2. Germline CDR1 reads DFQATT; CDR2 reads SNEGSKA (reference sequence). The CDR3 is 13 residues long. With 5 bases clipped from V and 2 bases from J, the junction kept 3 bases outside the gene matches. CDR3 residues: CSAGSGDTDTQYF. DNA for the CDR3: TGCAGTGCTGGTAGCGGGGACACAGATACGCAGTATTTT.

This clonotype was counted only a few times. The rearrangement uses TRBV6-5 and TRBJ2-5, with TRBD1 matching 8 bases. CDR1 MNHEY and CDR2 SVGAGI come from the germline V gene. The J segment lost 7 bases and the V segment lost 0 bases, leaving 4 bases of the junction unmatched. The CDR3 contains 14 residues. The chain's CDR3 is CASSYSDRVGTQYF. Written as DNA, the CDR3 is TGTGCCAGCAGTTACTCGGACAGGGTCGGGACCCAGTACTTC.

This clonotype came up a few times. The chain recombines TRBV20-1 with TRBJ2-3; 10 positions agree with TRBD2. This CDR3 comprises 14 residues. The V gene's germline CDR1 is DFQATT and CDR2 SNEGSKA (reference sequence). V was pared by 6 bases and J by 2 bases, with 5 bases of the junction left unmatched. The CDR3 region has the DNA TGCAGTGCCCAGCGGGGGGGCGCCACAGATACGCAGTATTTT. This encodes CSAQRGGATDTQYF.

J is TRBJ2-7 and V is TRBV5-1, with unresolved D. The V end lost 0 bases, the J end lost 5 bases, and 9 bases lay between the germline ends. CDR1 and CDR2 from the germline V gene are SGHRS and YFSETQ. CDR3 length: 13 amino acids. The CDR3 region has the DNA TGCGCCAGCAGCTTGGCCTTCCTCGACGAGCAGTACTTC. Translation gives CASSLAFLDEQYF.

This clonotype came up a few times. V gene TRBV6-1 combines with J gene TRBJ2-3; TRBD2 might be the D (5 bases). Germline loops: CDR1 MNHNS, CDR2 SASEGT. This CDR3 is 15 amino acids long. With 0 bases removed from V and 6 bases from J, the gap between germline ends came to 13 bases. CDR3 in DNA: TGTGCCAGCAGTGAAGCGAGAGGAGGTACCGATACGCAGTATTTT. Translation gives CASSEARGGTDTQYF.

This clonotype was counted between two and nine times. The chain links TRBV7-6 to TRBJ2-3, with D possibly called TRBD1 or TRBD2 (6 bases each). V was pared by 0 bases and J by 1 base, with 8 bases between. CDR1 is SGHVS, CDR2 FNYEAQ, per germline. CDR3 size: 15 residues. The CDR3 spells CASSLAGGRTDTQYF. The CDR3 DNA is TGTGCCAGCAGCTTAGCAGGGGGGCGCACAGATACGCAGTATTTT. Looking up the rest from reference TRBV7-6 and TRBJ2-3 gives the full variable domain: GAGVSQSPRYKVTKRGQDVALRCDPISGHVSLYWYRQALGQGPEFLTYFNYEAQQDKSGLPNDRFSAERPEGSISTLTIQRTEQRDSAMYRCASSLAGGRTDTQYFGPGTRLTVL.

The CDR3 loop is CASRSLGGDNEQFF. The CDR3 DNA follows: TGTGCCAGCAGATCCCTAGGGGGCGATAATGAGCAGTTCTTC. V usage is TRBV6-1 and J usage is TRBJ2-1; 7 nucleotides match TRBD1. The CDR3 length is 14 residues. Germline lookup yields CDR1 MNHNS and CDR2 SASEGT. The V and J ends lost 6 bases and 7 bases, in that order; junction bases with no gene match: 9.

This clonotype was seen more than once but under ten times. This chain joins TRBV6-1 and TRBJ2-2, with D tentatively TRBD2 (7 bases). Germline CDR1 MNHNS, CDR2 SASEGT. The V gene lost 8 bases and the J gene lost 2 bases, with 15 bases spanning the gap. The CDR3 spans 15 residues. CDR3 DNA sequence: TGTGCCAGCTACTTGACGGGGGGCAACACCGGGGAGCTGTTTTTT. This codes for CASYLTGGNTGELFF.

Only a few counts were recorded for this clonotype. V usage is TRBV12-3 or TRBV12-4 and J usage is TRBJ2-3; maybe TRBD2 (6 bases). This CDR3 region has 15 residues. Trimming left V 7 bases short and J 2 bases short, with 16 bases between. The CDR3: CASTNAGPDTDTQYF. As DNA, the CDR3 is TGTGCCAGCACAAATGCGGGGCCGGACACAGATACGCAGTATTTT.

The CDR3 spells CSVGQGMGNQPQHF. In DNA form, the CDR3 reads TGCAGCGTTGGGCAAGGGATGGGCAATCAGCCCCAGCATTTT. The chain carries TRBV29-1 and TRBJ1-5; no definite D call. CDR1 and CDR2 from the germline V gene are SQVTM and ANQGSEA. There are 14 residues in the CDR3. V shed 4 bases and J shed 2 bases, with 12 bases lying between them.

In nucleotides, the CDR3 is TGTGCCAGCAGCCTCTTACAGGACTCCTCTGGAAACACCATATATTTT. Translating gives CASSLLQDSSGNTIYF. The V and J genes are TRBV9 and TRBJ1-3, with D perhaps TRBD1 (5 bases). This CDR3 is 16 amino acids long. Germline V gene lookup returns CDR1 SGDLS and CDR2 YYNGEE. V gave up 4 bases and J gave up 0 bases, with 14 bases separating them.

This clonotype is medium-sized. J is TRBJ1-6 and V is TRBV7-2; D is uncertain. Germline V gene data show CDR1 as SGHTA and CDR2 as FQGNSA. The CDR3 covers 14 residues. V lost 3 bases and J 7 bases, leaving 10 bases between the germline ends. The CDR3 loop reads CASSLVTDNSPLHF. CDR3 nucleotides: TGTGCCAGCAGCTTGGTCACAGACAATTCACCCCTCCACTTT.

This clonotype was observed a handful of times. The V gene is TRBV5-1, the J gene TRBJ1-2; D might be TRBD1 (5 bases). CDR3 length: 17 amino acids. The V end was cut by 3 bases, the J end by 2 bases, with 20 bases between. In germline, CDR1 is SGHRS, CDR2 YFSETQ. The CDR3: CASSSYQNRRINYGYTF. In nucleotides, the CDR3 is TGCGCCAGCAGCTCATATCAAAACAGGAGAATCAACTATGGCTACACCTTC.